This TCR beta chain comes out of a study of cytomegalovirus exposure and HLA in healthy donors. Points from the study as a whole: In a later analysis, parvovirus B19, influenza, CMV and Epstein-Barr virus appeared linked to several top co-occurrence clusters.

On this clone itself: Its target is not known.

Germline CDR1 reads KGHSH; CDR2 reads LQKENI. The CDR3 sequence is 12 residues long. Trimming pared 6 bases from V and 5 bases from J, leaving 7 bases between. Use of 60 Vbeta and 13 Jbeta primers characterized the PCR. Using immunoSEQ multiplex PCR, the repertoire was profiled, and TCRdb retains in-frame clones only, with some absent. In total, the table holds just over 150,000 clones. Sequenced material: PBMCs. V usage is TRBV18 and J usage is TRBJ2-2; no reliable D call. This receptor was obtained from a woman aged 55-75 years in good health and CMV-seronegative. CDR3 DNA: TGTGCCAGCTCCCCCCCAACCGGGGAGCTGTTTTTT. Translated: CASSPPTGELFF.